Listed below are T cell receptor beta chains from one sample, sequenced in a study of T cells in narcolepsy. Profiling relied on immunoSEQ multiplex PCR, and the TCRdb table lists in-frame clones only, not all of them. The sample shows 27,000 or so clones, around 87% of them seen only once. The sample was memory (CD45RA-) CD4+ T cells from blood. These receptors came from a human donor in good health. Both conserved end residues are part of each CDR3. Each record gives: CDR3 DNA, CDR3 protein, J gene, V gene, D gene, clone size. The D gene is left open where the match is weak. Rows give clone size only sometimes, using once, few, many, or a class for an expanded clone.

cdr3_nt: TGTGCCATCCTTAGTACAGGGGGCTCGAACTATGGCTACACCTTC
cdr3_aa: CAILSTGGSNYGYTF
j_call: TRBJ1-2
v_call: TRBV10-3
d_call: TRBD1
clone_size: once

cdr3_nt: TGTGCCAGCAGCTTGGGGGAGCAGGGAGTAGGAAAACTGTTTTTT
cdr3_aa: CASSLGEQGVGKLFF
j_call: TRBJ1-4
v_call: TRBV7-2
d_call: -
clone_size: once

cdr3_nt: TGCGCCAGCAGCCAAGAGATGGGACAGCGCTCTGGAAACACCATATATTTT
cdr3_aa: CASSQEMGQRSGNTIYF
j_call: TRBJ1-3
v_call: TRBV4-3
d_call: TRBD1
clone_size: -

cdr3_nt: TGTGCCAGTAGTCCTAGGACAGGAGGGACTGAAGCTTTCTTT
cdr3_aa: CASSPRTGGTEAFF
j_call: TRBJ1-1
v_call: TRBV19
d_call: TRBD1
clone_size: -

cdr3_nt: TGCAGCGTGCGGGGGGGACAGGGCGCCTGGAACATTCAGTACTTC
cdr3_aa: CSVRGGQGAWNIQYF
j_call: TRBJ2-4
v_call: TRBV29-1
d_call: -
clone_size: -

cdr3_nt: TGTGCCAGCAGTGAAGCGCTTAGGGGGGACAGGGAATTAGGAAAAGCTTTCTTT
cdr3_aa: CASSEALRGDRELGKAFF
j_call: TRBJ1-1
v_call: TRBV6-1
d_call: TRBD1
clone_size: -

cdr3_nt: TGCGCCAGCAGCCAACGACAGTTGAACACTGAAGCTTTCTTT
cdr3_aa: CASSQRQLNTEAFF
j_call: TRBJ1-1
v_call: TRBV4-1
d_call: -
clone_size: -

cdr3_nt: TGCGCCAGCAGTGAGGGCGGGGAGCACAATGAGCAGTTCTTC
cdr3_aa: CASSEGGEHNEQFF
j_call: TRBJ2-1
v_call: TRBV10-1
d_call: -
clone_size: -

cdr3_nt: TGTGCCAGCAGGGGCGCAGGGGCGGTCTACGAGCAGTACTTC
cdr3_aa: CASRGAGAVYEQYF
j_call: TRBJ2-7
v_call: TRBV28
d_call: -
clone_size: -

cdr3_nt: TGTGCCAGCAGTTTCTCCGACAGGCGGAACACTGAAGCTTTCTTT
cdr3_aa: CASSFSDRRNTEAFF
j_call: TRBJ1-1
v_call: TRBV28
d_call: -
clone_size: -

cdr3_nt: TGTGCCAGCAGTCCAGGGGGCGAGGGCTATGGCTACACCTTC
cdr3_aa: CASSPGGEGYGYTF
j_call: TRBJ1-2
v_call: TRBV6-6
d_call: TRBD1
clone_size: -

cdr3_nt: TGTGCCACCTCCCTAGCGGGGGCTTACAATGAGCAGTTCTTC
cdr3_aa: CATSLAGAYNEQFF
j_call: TRBJ2-1
v_call: TRBV19
d_call: TRBD2
clone_size: -

cdr3_nt: TGTGCCAGCAGCCCGGGACTAGCGGGAGGGTGGCAAGAGACCCAGTACTTC
cdr3_aa: CASSPGLAGGWQETQYF
j_call: TRBJ2-5
v_call: TRBV5-6
d_call: TRBD2
clone_size: -

cdr3_nt: TGTGCCAGCAGCGCTAGAGCGGGCCCCCACACCGGGGAGCTGTTTTTT
cdr3_aa: CASSARAGPHTGELFF
j_call: TRBJ2-2
v_call: TRBV9
d_call: -
clone_size: -

cdr3_nt: TGTGCCACCAGCAGAGATGTGAGCTCCAATCAGCCCCAGCATTTT
cdr3_aa: CATSRDVSSNQPQHF
j_call: TRBJ1-5
v_call: TRBV15
d_call: -
clone_size: -

cdr3_nt: TGTGCCATCAGTGACAAGGGACGACCTACGGCGCGGCAGTACTTC
cdr3_aa: CAISDKGRPTARQYF
j_call: TRBJ2-7
v_call: TRBV10-3
d_call: -
clone_size: few

cdr3_nt: TGTGCTATTCAAAATGGGCGGGGGGGCCGAGCAGATACGCAGTATTTT
cdr3_aa: CAIQNGRGGRADTQYF
j_call: TRBJ2-3
v_call: TRBV7-8
d_call: TRBD2
clone_size: -

cdr3_nt: TGTGCCAGCAGTACAGGGCGGGAGACTAGGTTCTTC
cdr3_aa: CASSTGRETRFF
j_call: TRBJ2-1
v_call: TRBV6-5
d_call: -
clone_size: -

cdr3_nt: TGTGCCAGCAGAGGGGACAGGGAGTACGAGCAGTACTTC
cdr3_aa: CASRGDREYEQYF
j_call: TRBJ2-7
v_call: TRBV6-5
d_call: TRBD1
clone_size: -

cdr3_nt: TGTGCCAGCCTCCCGGGGCCTAGCACAGATACGCAGTATTTT
cdr3_aa: CASLPGPSTDTQYF
j_call: TRBJ2-3
v_call: TRBV6-5
d_call: -
clone_size: -

cdr3_nt: TGTGCCAGCAGGGACAGGGGGCGGGACACTGAAGCTTTCTTT
cdr3_aa: CASRDRGRDTEAFF
j_call: TRBJ1-1
v_call: TRBV5-5
d_call: TRBD1
clone_size: -

cdr3_nt: TGTGCCAGTAGTATAATCCAGGCACACACCGGGGAGCTGTTTTTT
cdr3_aa: CASSIIQAHTGELFF
j_call: TRBJ2-2
v_call: TRBV19
d_call: -
clone_size: -

cdr3_nt: TGTGCCAGCAGCAGAACGAGGACAGCCCAAGAGACCCAGTACTTC
cdr3_aa: CASSRTRTAQETQYF
j_call: TRBJ2-5
v_call: TRBV21-1
d_call: -
clone_size: few

cdr3_nt: TGTGCCAGCAGGGACAGACTAAAGACCTATGGCTACACCTTC
cdr3_aa: CASRDRLKTYGYTF
j_call: TRBJ1-2
v_call: TRBV6-5
d_call: -
clone_size: few